The 31 T cell receptor beta chains listed next were all sequenced from one sample in a study of Ad26.COV2.S vaccination and SARS-CoV-2 variants (dated by TCRdb to about 2021). This specimen's treatment or condition label, per the study, means: 19 received Ad26.COV2.S at low or high dose, single or two shots; 5 received placebo; per-sample allocation not given. For vaccine and placebo recipients, repertoires were sequenced using samples collected on day 63 after the first injection. The library was obtained by the immunoSEQ multiplex PCR assay. TCRdb holds this immuneACCESS table with in-frame rearrangements only. Some clones are missing; in checked studies, unresolved V genes explain under half, and the rest has no known cause. Counted in this sample were around 340,000 clones; 80% to 90% of them appeared once. The top ten clones comprise under 6% of the sample. The sample here was peripheral blood, taken in a trial of Ad26.COV2.S vaccine versus placebo. The receptor set was obtained from a person aged 18 to 59 who received the Ad26.COV2.S COVID-19 vaccine or a placebo.

CDR3: CASSLRTGYEQYF. The CDR3 DNA sequence: TGTGCCAGCAGTCTTAGGACAGGATACGAGCAGTACTTC. This chain joins TRBV27 and TRBJ2-7, with 7 bases aligning to TRBD1. CDR1 is MNHEY, CDR2 SMNVEV, per germline (reference sequence). V dropped 5 bases and J dropped 4; count of bases not matched to a gene: 5. CDR3 length: 13 residues.

The genes are TRBV3-1 (or the pseudogene TRBV3-2) and TRBJ2-3; D gene unclear. CDR1 is LGHDT and CDR2 is YNNKEL in the germline V gene (reference sequence). CDR3 length: 18 residues. V lost 3 bases and J lost 0, with 19 bases in between. The CDR3: CASSHNYPVTTSTDTQYF. The CDR3 DNA reads TGTGCCAGCAGCCACAATTACCCGGTTACAACTAGCACAGATACGCAGTATTTT.

The rearrangement uses TRBV28 and TRBJ1-5, with a possible D match to TRBD1 (6 bases). CDR3 length: 14 amino acids. Germline V gene sequence: CDR1 MDHEN, CDR2 SYDVKM. V was trimmed by 6 bases and J by 4 bases, leaving 13 bases between them. The CDR3 is CASRASGANQPQHF. CDR3 bases: TGTGCCAGCAGGGCGTCGGGGGCAAATCAGCCCCAGCATTTT.

The chain has TRBV2 and TRBJ2-1; no clear D. V was pared by 5 bases and J by 6 bases, with 14 bases between. Germline loops: CDR1 SNHLY, CDR2 FYNNEI. The CDR3 length is 14 residues. CDR3 in amino acids: CASSPDPPGNEQFF. DNA for the CDR3: TGTGCCAGCAGTCCTGACCCTCCGGGCAATGAGCAGTTCTTC.

The chain uses TRBV9 and TRBJ2-1; maybe TRBD1 (6 bases). CDR1 and CDR2 (germline): SGDLS, YYNGEE. V was shortened by 1 base and J by 3 bases, with 20 bases between the two germline ends. The CDR3 has 18 amino acids. The CDR3 is CASSVSTSLQGLYNEQFF. The CDR3 DNA sequence: TGTGCCAGCAGCGTAAGCACTAGTCTACAGGGCCTCTACAATGAGCAGTTCTTC.

The CDR3: CASSLSDALDIQYF. The CDR3 coding sequence is TGTGCCAGCAGTTTAAGTGATGCCCTCGACATTCAGTACTTC. This chain uses TRBV6-6 with TRBJ2-4; no definite D call. With 4 bases removed from V and 8 bases from J, the gap between germline ends came to 15 bases. Per germline, CDR1 MNHNY and CDR2 SVGAGI (reference sequence). The CDR3 extends over 14 amino acids.

This clone was detected a few times. The chain's CDR3 is CAISPGGTEAFF. The CDR3 bases are TGTGCCATCAGTCCGGGAGGGACTGAAGCTTTCTTT. The genes are TRBV10-3 and TRBJ1-1; the D is unclear. V was trimmed by 5 bases and J by 5 bases, leaving 9 bases between them. The length of the CDR3 is 12 residues. CDR1 ENHRY and CDR2 SYGVKD come from the germline V gene.

The chain carries TRBV19 and TRBJ1-2; 8 bases are a match to TRBD1. CDR3 length: 13 amino acids. The V gene's germline CDR1 is LNHDA and CDR2 SQIVND (reference sequence). J lost 6 bases, V lost 9 bases, and 9 bases had no gene match. CDR3 nucleotide sequence: TGTGCCAGCAGATCAGGGGGCGCAAATGGCTACACCTTC. Translated: CASRSGGANGYTF.

This sequence joins TRBV9 and TRBJ1-1, with TRBD1 matching 7 bases. The germline gives CDR1 SGDLS, CDR2 YYNGEE. The CDR3 loop spans 14 amino acids. The J segment lost 5 bases and the V segment lost 1 base, leaving 5 bases of the junction unmatched. CDR3 bases: TGTGCCAGCAGCGTACTGACAGGGTCAACTGAAGCTTTCTTT. Protein sequence: CASSVLTGSTEAFF.

The V gene is TRBV7-2, the J gene TRBJ2-7; 7 bases are a match to TRBD1. The CDR3 has 15 amino acids. The germline CDR1 and CDR2 sequences are SGHTA and FQGNSA. V lost 5 bases, J lost 2 bases, and 9 bases stayed unmatched. Here the CDR3 reads CASSTYRGPTYEQYF. The CDR3 DNA is TGTGCCAGCAGCACATACAGGGGTCCAACCTACGAGCAGTACTTC. The whole variable domain, remainder taken from reference TRBV7-2 and TRBJ2-7, is GAGVSQSPSNKVTEKGKDVELRCDPISGHTALYWYRQSLGQGLEFLIYFQGNSAPDKSGLPSDRFSAERTGGSVSTLTIQRTQQEDSAVYLCASSTYRGPTYEQYFGPGTRLTVT.

The rearrangement uses TRBV6-2 or TRBV6-3 and TRBJ2-3, with a tentative D call TRBD2 (5 bases). This CDR3 spans 15 amino acids. From germline, CDR1 is MNHEY and CDR2 SVGEGT. V shed 5 bases and J shed 3 bases, with 15 bases lying between them. CDR3 coding DNA: TGTGCCAGCAGTGAGAGCCCCCCGGGGACAGATACGCAGTATTTT. Translated: CASSESPPGTDTQYF.

This chain joins TRBV5-1 and TRBJ2-1; a possible D gene is TRBD2 (6 bases). The CDR3 contains 18 residues. Germline V gives CDR1 SGHRS, CDR2 YFSETQ. Trimming removed 1 base from V and 0 bases from J, with 17 bases in between. CDR3 amino acids: CASSLPLAPRSSYNEQFF. CDR3 in DNA: TGCGCCAGCAGCTTGCCTCTAGCGCCCCGGAGCTCCTACAATGAGCAGTTCTTC.

J is TRBJ2-3 and V is TRBV18; 11 positions match TRBD2. J lost 2 bases, V lost 1 base, and 8 bases had no gene match. The germline V gene has CDR1 KGHSH and CDR2 LQKENI. The CDR3 contains 18 residues. The CDR3 protein is CASSPQSLAGGPTDTQYF. The CDR3 DNA is TGTGCCAGCTCACCACAATCGCTAGCGGGGGGACCCACAGATACGCAGTATTTT.

The chain recombines TRBV2 with TRBJ2-7; D not resolved. CDR1 SNHLY and CDR2 FYNNEI come from the germline V gene. V was shortened by 9 bases and J by 6 bases, with 12 bases between the two germline ends. The length of the CDR3 is 11 residues. CDR3 sequence: CASDAVGEQYF. CDR3 sequence (DNA): TGTGCCAGTGATGCTGTCGGCGAGCAGTACTTC.

CDR3 region: CASSPLRLGTATGNTIYF. CDR3 DNA: TGTGCCAGCAGCCCGCTACGCCTGGGGACAGCCACTGGAAACACCATATATTTT. The chain joins TRBV5-6 to TRBJ1-3; 7 positions agree with TRBD1. The CDR3 spans 18 residues. Germline assignment: CDR1 SGHDT and CDR2 YYEEEE. V gave up 4 bases and J gave up 2 bases; unmatched junction bases: 15.

This clone rates as medium-sized. The rearrangement links TRBV6-6 to TRBJ1-5; D is perhaps TRBD1 (5 bases). CDR1 is MNHNY and CDR2 is SVGAGI in the germline V gene (reference sequence). Trimming shortened V by 6 bases and J by 3 bases, and 12 bases separated the two germline ends. This CDR3 has 14 residues. CDR3: CASSPPGVNQPQHF. As DNA, the CDR3 is TGTGCCAGCAGCCCCCCGGGGGTCAATCAGCCCCAGCATTTT.

This chain links TRBV5-1 with TRBJ2-7; D possibly corresponds to TRBD2 (6 bases). In germline, CDR1 is SGHRS, CDR2 YFSETQ. This CDR3 spans 14 amino acids. Trimming pared 3 bases from V and 3 bases from J, leaving 13 bases between. The CDR3 loop reads CASSSGDGFYEQYF. CDR3 DNA: TGCGCCAGCAGCTCGGGGGACGGCTTCTACGAGCAGTACTTC.

The chain carries TRBV7-8 and TRBJ1-1, with a weak D call TRBD1 (6 bases). The germline V gene encodes CDR1 SGHVS and CDR2 FQNEAQ. This CDR3 is 12 amino acids long. Trimming took 9 bases from V and 2 from J, leaving 10 bases between them. The CDR3 nucleotides read TGTGCCAGTGCAGGGGAAAACACTGAAGCTTTCTTT. Its protein is CASAGENTEAFF.

DNA of the CDR3: TGTGCCAGCAGTTACTCGGGTAGGAGTAATGAAAAACTGTTTTTT. Its translation: CASSYSGRSNEKLFF. V gene TRBV6-5 combines with J gene TRBJ1-4; D uncertain. V was cut by 0 bases and J by 4 bases, with 9 bases left in between. CDR3 length: 15 residues. Per the germline V gene, CDR1 is MNHEY and CDR2 is SVGAGI.

Comments on this clone: Other DNA sequences in the sample encode the same CDR3. The genes are TRBV19 and TRBJ1-5, with 8 bases identical to TRBD1. Germline lookup yields CDR1 LNHDA and CDR2 SQIVND (reference sequence). V trimming: 3 bases; J trimming: 2 bases; junction bases outside the gene matches: 3. This CDR3 has 15 amino acids. The CDR3 DNA is TGTGCCAGTAGTATCAGGGGACAGGGCAATCAGCCCCAGCATTTT. Translated: CASSIRGQGNQPQHF.

This clone was detected only once. The chain is built from TRBV5-8 and TRBJ1-6, with D tentatively TRBD1 (5 bases). CDR3 length: 18 amino acids. V shed 4 bases and J shed 1 base, with 18 bases lying between them. The germline gives CDR1 SGHTS, CDR2 YDEGEE. This CDR3 is CASSLGTGLRSYNSPLHF. As DNA, the CDR3 is TGTGCCAGCAGCCTGGGGACGGGGCTCAGGTCCTATAATTCACCCCTCCACTTT.

The V gene is TRBV3-1 (or the pseudogene TRBV3-2), the J gene TRBJ2-5, with D maybe TRBD1 (6 bases). CDR3 length equals 15 residues. Germline loops: CDR1 LGHDT, CDR2 YNNKEL (reference sequence). V lost 0 bases and J 6 bases, leaving 14 bases between the germline ends. The CDR3, as DNA: TGTGCCAGCAGCCAAGAAGCAGGGGCTAGAAAGACCCAGTACTTC. It yields the protein CASSQEAGARKTQYF.

V is TRBV19 and J is TRBJ1-4; the D gene is possibly TRBD1 (6 bases). The CDR3 loop spans 16 amino acids. The germline V gene has CDR1 LNHDA and CDR2 SQIVND (reference sequence). Trimming cost V 6 bases and J 0 bases, with 14 bases left between them. The CDR3: CASSTRGTSTNEKLFF. In nucleotides, the CDR3 is TGTGCCAGTAGCACCAGGGGCACCTCAACTAATGAAAAACTGTTTTTT.

The chain is built from TRBV15 and TRBJ1-1, with D hard to call. Germline assignment: CDR1 LNHNV and CDR2 YYDKDF (reference sequence). The CDR3 has 15 amino acids. Trimming removed 5 bases at V and 4 bases at J, with 17 bases between. The chain's CDR3 is CATSSSEEPGTEAFF. The CDR3 DNA reads as TGTGCCACCAGCTCCTCTGAAGAGCCGGGCACTGAAGCTTTCTTT. Supplemented by reference TRBV15 and TRBJ1-1, the full variable domain reads DAMVIQNPRYQVTQFGKPVTLSCSQTLNHNVMYWYQQKSSQAPKLLFHYYDKDFNNEADTPDNFQSRRPNTSFCFLDIRSPGLGDTAMYLCATSSSEEPGTEAFFGQGTRLTVV.

The J gene is TRBJ2-2, the V gene TRBV11-2, with D perhaps TRBD1 (6 bases). Germline CDR1 is SGHAT and CDR2 is FQNNGV. There are 14 residues in the CDR3. The V end was cut by 5 bases, the J end by 5 bases, with 12 bases between. The CDR3 loop reads CASSLTDRTGELFF. CDR3 bases: TGTGCCAGCAGCCTCACCGACAGGACCGGGGAGCTGTTTTTT.

V gene TRBV29-1 combines with J gene TRBJ1-2; no reliable D call. CDR3 length: 13 amino acids. Germline V gene lookup returns CDR1 SQVTM and CDR2 ANQGSEA. Trimming removed 2 bases from V and 10 bases from J, with 17 bases in between. This CDR3 reads CSVEIGQAKAYTF. In nucleotides, the CDR3 is TGCAGCGTTGAAATTGGGCAGGCCAAAGCCTACACCTTC. The complete variable domain, with remaining parts taken from reference TRBV29-1 and TRBJ1-2, reads SAVISQKPSRDICQRGTSLTIQCQVDSQVTMMFWYRQQPGQSLTLIATANQGSEATYESGFVIDKFPISRPNLTFSTLTVSNMSPEDSSIYLCSVEIGQAKAYTFGSGTRLTVV.

The CDR3 loop is CASSLVLAGDSYEQYF. The CDR3, as DNA: TGCGCCAGCAGCTTGGTACTAGCGGGGGACTCCTACGAGCAGTACTTC. The chain combines TRBV5-1 with TRBJ2-7; TRBD2 matches at 11 bases. In germline, CDR1 is SGHRS, CDR2 YFSETQ. V shed 0 bases and J 0 bases; nucleotides not matched to a gene: 2. CDR3 length: 16 residues.

Comments on this clone: The sample contains more than one DNA sequence encoding this CDR3. This chain joins TRBV3-1 (or the pseudogene TRBV3-2) and TRBJ2-1, with 11 bases aligning to TRBD2. The CDR3 runs to 14 residues. The germline CDR1 and CDR2 sequences are LGHDT and YNNKEL (reference sequence). With 6 bases clipped from V and 5 bases from J, the junction kept 3 bases outside the gene matches. CDR3 in amino acids: CASSRLAGNNEQFF. The CDR3 nucleotides are TGTGCCAGCAGTCGACTAGCGGGGAACAATGAGCAGTTCTTC.

The rearrangement joins TRBV30 to TRBJ1-3; D remains ambiguous. Germline V gene sequence: CDR1 GTSNPN, CDR2 SVGIG (reference sequence). V was shortened by 2 bases and J by 4 bases, with 9 bases between the two germline ends. This CDR3 contains 13 residues. The CDR3 here is CAWSLLSGNTIYF. CDR3 coding DNA: TGTGCCTGGAGTCTACTCTCGGGAAACACCATATATTTT.

This clone was recorded a few times. The chain employs TRBV3-1 (or the pseudogene TRBV3-2) and TRBJ1-2; D might be TRBD1 (6 bases). V gave up 6 bases and J gave up 4 bases, with 18 bases separating them. The CDR3 totals 15 residues. Germline V gene sequence: CDR1 LGHDT, CDR2 YNNKEL (reference sequence). CDR3 sequence: CASSSVYGGIYGYTF. The CDR3 DNA follows: TGTGCCAGCAGTTCGGTATATGGGGGCATCTATGGCTACACCTTC.

The chain recombines TRBV7-9 with TRBJ1-1, with 7 bases lining up with TRBD1. The length of the CDR3 is 13 residues. In germline, CDR1 is SEHNR, CDR2 FQNEAQ (reference sequence). The junction had 9 bases not matched to a gene; V was cut back by 6 bases and J by 8 bases. The CDR3 reads CASSPSGGLEAFF. The CDR3 region has the DNA TGTGCCAGCAGTCCATCAGGGGGACTAGAAGCTTTCTTT. The full variable domain, its missing parts supplied by reference TRBV7-9 and TRBJ1-1, is DTGVSQNPRHKITKRGQNVTFRCDPISEHNRLYWYRQTLGQGPEFLTYFQNEAQLEKSRLLSDRFSAERPKGSFSTLEIQRTEQGDSAMYLCASSPSGGLEAFFGQGTRLTVV.